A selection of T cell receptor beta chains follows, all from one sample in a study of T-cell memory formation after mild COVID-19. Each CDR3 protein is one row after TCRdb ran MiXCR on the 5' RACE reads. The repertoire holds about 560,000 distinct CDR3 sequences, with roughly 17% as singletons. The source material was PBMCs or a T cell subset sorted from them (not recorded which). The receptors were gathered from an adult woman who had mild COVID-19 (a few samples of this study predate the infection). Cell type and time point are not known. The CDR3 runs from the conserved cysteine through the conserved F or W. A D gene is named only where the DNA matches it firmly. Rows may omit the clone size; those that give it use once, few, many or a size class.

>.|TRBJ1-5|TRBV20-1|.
CSAGTDSNQPQHF
TGCAGTGCGGGTACAGATAGCAATCAGCCCCAGCATTTT
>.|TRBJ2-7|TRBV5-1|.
CASSLRTGPRVDDEQYF
TGCGCCAGCAGCTTGCGAACAGGGCCGAGAGTGGACGACGAGCAGTACTTC
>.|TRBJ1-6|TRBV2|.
CASSERGVSYNSPLHF
TGTGCCAGCAGTGAAAGAGGGGTATCCTATAATTCACCCCTCCACTTT
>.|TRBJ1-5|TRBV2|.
CASSDREAQPQHF
TGTGCCAGCAGTGACAGGGAGGCTCAGCCCCAGCATTTT
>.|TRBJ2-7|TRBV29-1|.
CSVEELSGGEQYF
TGCAGCGTTGAAGAATTGTCAGGAGGGGAGCAGTACTTC
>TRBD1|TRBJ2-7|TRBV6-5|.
CASSYSANGQGVTYEQYF
TGTGCCAGCAGTTACTCGGCCAATGGACAGGGGGTAACCTACGAGCAGTACTTC
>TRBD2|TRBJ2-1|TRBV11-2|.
CASSSLAGGLPGNEQFF
TGTGCCAGCAGCTCCTTAGCGGGAGGGCTCCCCGGCAATGAGCAGTTCTTC
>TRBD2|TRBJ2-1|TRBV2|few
CASSLLAGLSNEQFF
TGTGCCAGCAGCTTACTAGCGGGATTATCCAATGAGCAGTTCTTC
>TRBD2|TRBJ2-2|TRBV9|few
CATSTSGGATGELFF
TGTGCCACCTCGACTAGCGGGGGGGCCACCGGGGAGCTGTTTTTT
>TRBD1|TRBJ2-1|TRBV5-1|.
CASSRDRVIINEQFF
TGCGCCAGCAGCCGCGACAGGGTGATTATCAATGAGCAGTTCTTC
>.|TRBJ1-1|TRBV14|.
CASSPGSTNTEAFF
TGTGCCAGCAGCCCCGGGTCCACAAACACTGAAGCTTTCTTT
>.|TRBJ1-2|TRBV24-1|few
CATSDAPHQGIHGYTF
TGTGCCACCAGTGACGCGCCCCACCAGGGGATTCATGGCTACACCTTC
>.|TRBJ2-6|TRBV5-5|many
CASSLAEIPGANVLTF
TGTGCCAGCAGCTTGGCAGAGATACCTGGGGCCAACGTCCTGACTTTC
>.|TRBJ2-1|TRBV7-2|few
CASSFNSLGAEQFF
TGTGCCAGCAGCTTTAACTCGCTAGGGGCTGAGCAGTTCTTC
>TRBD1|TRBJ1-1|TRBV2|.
CARRDSGNTEAFF
TGTGCCAGGAGGGACAGCGGGAACACTGAAGCTTTCTTT
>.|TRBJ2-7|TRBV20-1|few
CSARGARDEQYF
TGCAGTGCTAGGGGGGCTCGGGACGAGCAGTACTTC
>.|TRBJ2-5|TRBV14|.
CASSQDLGRQETQYF
TGTGCCAGCAGCCAAGATCTCGGCCGACAAGAGACCCAGTACTTC
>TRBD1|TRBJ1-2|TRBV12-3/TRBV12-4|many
CASRRQGNYGYTF
TGTGCCAGCAGACGACAGGGGAACTATGGCTACACCTTC
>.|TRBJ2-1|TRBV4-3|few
CASSQPQSSEQFF
TGCGCCAGCAGCCAACCCCAGAGCAGCGAGCAGTTCTTC
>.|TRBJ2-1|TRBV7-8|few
CASSSLLDALTGNEQFF
TGTGCCAGCAGCTCCTTACTGGACGCCCTGACGGGTAATGAGCAGTTCTTC
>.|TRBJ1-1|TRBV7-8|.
CASSRGLKNTEAFF
TGTGCCAGCAGCAGAGGACTGAAGAACACTGAAGCTTTCTTT
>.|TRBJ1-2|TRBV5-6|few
CASSSVYGYTF
TGTGCCAGCAGCTCCGTCTATGGCTACACCTTC
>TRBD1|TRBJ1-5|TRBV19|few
CASSPLGTGPKVSNQPQHF
TGTGCCAGTAGTCCACTAGGGACAGGTCCAAAAGTTAGCAATCAGCCCCAGCATTTT
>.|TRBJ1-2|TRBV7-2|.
CASSSATGSVFYGYNF
TGTGCCAGCAGCTCCGCAACAGGGAGTGTTTTCTATGGCTACAACTTC
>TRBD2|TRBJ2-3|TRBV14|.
CASSQVEAGGTDTQYF
TGTGCCAGCAGCCAAGTAGAAGCGGGAGGTACAGATACGCAGTATTTT
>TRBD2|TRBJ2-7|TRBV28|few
CASSPAGTSGSYEQYF
TGTGCCAGCAGTCCAGCCGGGACTAGCGGCTCCTACGAGCAGTACTTC
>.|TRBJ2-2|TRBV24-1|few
CATSDPDRSVGNTGELFF
TGTGCCACCAGTGACCCTGACAGAAGCGTAGGTAACACCGGGGAGCTGTTTTTT
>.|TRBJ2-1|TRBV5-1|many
CASSLEVAAYNEQFF
TGCGCCAGCAGCTTGGAGGTGGCAGCCTACAATGAGCAGTTCTTC
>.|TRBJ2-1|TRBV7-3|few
CASSPQPIYNEQFF
TGTGCCAGCAGCCCCCAGCCGATATACAATGAGCAGTTCTTC
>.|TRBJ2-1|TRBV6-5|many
CASSYLGQNEQFF
TGTGCCAGCAGTTACCTGGGGCAGAATGAGCAGTTCTTC
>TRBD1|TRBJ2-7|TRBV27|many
CASSRGGDRGKYEQYF
TGTGCCAGCAGTCGAGGGGGGGACAGGGGAAAATACGAGCAGTACTTC
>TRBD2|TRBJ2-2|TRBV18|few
CASSPSAGGPNTGELFF
TGTGCCAGCTCACCCAGCGCGGGAGGGCCGAACACCGGGGAGCTGTTTTTT
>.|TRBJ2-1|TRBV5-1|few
CASSFLSGQYNEQFF
TGCGCCAGCAGCTTTTTATCGGGCCAATACAATGAGCAGTTCTTC
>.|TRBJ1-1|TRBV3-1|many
CASSQSRTEAFF
TGTGCCAGCAGCCAGAGCCGCACTGAAGCTTTCTTT
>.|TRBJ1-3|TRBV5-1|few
CASSLEPAVYTIYF
TGCGCCAGCAGCTTGGAACCCGCTGTGTACACCATATATTTT